The T cell receptor (beta chain) described here comes from a study of OX40 agonist ivuxolimab in advanced cancers. The overall study: Three patients, one with hepatocellular carcinoma and two with cutaneous melanoma, responded partially.

Libraries were prepared by immunoSEQ multiplex PCR; TCRdb keeps only in-frame clonotypes and omits some of them. The sample lists fewer than 45,000 clones, 76% occurring once. Germline V CDR1 and CDR2: ENHRY, SYGVKD. The V gene lost 5 bases and the J gene lost 3 bases, with 10 bases spanning the gap. This CDR3 has 14 residues. The specimen comprised CD4+ or CD8+ T cells sorted from blood, sampled in a trial of the OX40 agonist ivuxolimab. This sequence joins TRBV10-3 and TRBJ1-4, with TRBD1 as a possible D gene (5 bases). The receptor's source is an adult with an advanced solid tumor such as melanoma, head and neck, liver or kidney cancer. This chain's CDR3 is CAISQGAANEKLFF. CDR3 DNA: TGTGCCATCAGTCAGGGAGCGGCTAATGAAAAACTGTTTTTT.